This T cell receptor (beta chain) was recorded in a study of CD8 T cells in ankylosing spondylitis. Whole-study findings and limits: Previously reported in reactive arthritis synovial fluid and blood were some of the motif variants. One TCR beta motif, made up of roughly eight highly homologous variants, appeared characteristic of ankylosing spondylitis blood. Significantly higher representation of disease-linked clones was reported for matched ankylosing spondylitis synovial fluid. Disease-linked clones, CD8+, were relatively rare in peripheral blood.

Worth noting for this clonotype: What it recognizes is unknown.

By quantitative 5'-RACE with molecular barcodes, the TCR beta libraries were made. From the 5' RACE reads, TCRdb called clonotypes with MiXCR, one entry per CDR3 protein. Of 100,000 to 150,000 distinct CDR3 sequences listed, 15% to 20% are singletons. This CDR3 has 15 residues. Germline CDR1 MNHEY, CDR2 SVGEGT. Trimming removed 5 bases from V and 0 bases from J, with 14 bases in between. The chain carries TRBV6-2 or TRBV6-3 and TRBJ2-7; possibly TRBD2 for D (5 bases). The source of this sequence is a male donor with ankylosing spondylitis. The sequencing input was blood, either unsorted or a sorted T cell fraction (not recorded which). In nucleotides, the CDR3 is TGTGCCAGCAGTGGCCGGACTGGAAGCTCCTACGAGCAGTACTTC. It codes for CASSGRTGSSYEQYF.